The 19 T cell receptor beta chains below were found in one sample sequenced in a study of shared clonotypes between healthy human individuals. Measured with immunoSEQ multiplex PCR; TCRdb has only the in-frame clones, and not every one. The sample has more than 1,200,000 clones; just under 99% are singletons. The specimen was naive CD4+ T cells sorted from blood. Subset of the sample: CD45RA+ positively selected. Receptors were obtained from a young man in good health.

This sequence joins TRBV29-1 and TRBJ2-2; D gene ambiguous. Germline V gives CDR1 SQVTM, CDR2 ANQGSEA. With 4 bases removed from V and 6 bases from J, the gap between germline ends came to 12 bases. The CDR3 loop spans 13 amino acids. CDR3 sequence reads: CSVAGPGPGELFF. The CDR3 DNA is TGCAGCGTTGCCGGGCCTGGGCCCGGGGAGCTGTTTTTT.

The gene calls are TRBV6-5 and TRBJ1-5, with D possibly matching TRBD1 (5 bases). With 6 bases removed from V and 5 bases from J, the gap between germline ends came to 11 bases. Germline loops: CDR1 MNHEY, CDR2 SVGAGI. The CDR3 runs 13 residues. The CDR3 here is CASSHRPDQPQHF. DNA of the CDR3: TGTGCCAGCAGCCACAGGCCGGATCAGCCCCAGCATTTT.

With regard to this clone: In the same sample, other DNA sequences code for this CDR3. The rearrangement joins TRBV10-3 to TRBJ2-5, with D tentatively TRBD1 (6 bases). CDR1 is ENHRY, CDR2 SYGVKD, per germline. This CDR3 contains 12 residues. V lost 4 bases to trimming and J lost 4 bases, with 7 bases between them. The CDR3 coding sequence is TGTGCCATCAGTGGCAGGGGAGAGACCCAGTACTTC. The encoded protein is CAISGRGETQYF.

The J gene is TRBJ2-5, the V gene TRBV7-8; 10 bases line up with TRBD2. Germline lookup yields CDR1 SGHVS and CDR2 FQNEAQ. V dropped 1 base and J dropped 5; count of bases not matched to a gene: 7. The CDR3 sequence is 16 residues long. The CDR3 region has the DNA TGTGCCAGCAGCTTAGGGGAAGCGGGAGGGCGGGAGACCCAGTACTTC. Its translation: CASSLGEAGGRETQYF.

This clone has only one observation. The chain joins TRBV7-2 to TRBJ2-2, with TRBD1 as a possible D gene (6 bases). Germline V gene lookup returns CDR1 SGHTA and CDR2 FQGNSA. The CDR3 consists of 11 residues. Trimming removed 5 bases at V and 9 bases at J, with 7 bases between. CDR3 residues: CASSRDRELFF. The CDR3 nucleotides are TGTGCCAGCAGCCGGGACAGGGAGCTGTTTTTT.

The chain is built from TRBV2 and TRBJ2-5; 14 bases fit TRBD2. After removal of 7 bases from V and 3 bases from J, the junction contained 10 bases not matched to a gene. The CDR3 loop spans 17 amino acids. Germline V lookup: CDR1 SNHLY, CDR2 FYNNEI. The CDR3 DNA sequence: TGTGCCAGCACGTGGACTAGCGGGAGGAGGGTTGAAGAGACCCAGTACTTC. Translated: CASTWTSGRRVEETQYF.

The rearrangement links TRBV7-9 to TRBJ2-3; D gene unclear. CDR1 SEHNR and CDR2 FQNEAQ come from the germline V gene (reference sequence). The V and J ends lost 0 bases and 2 bases respectively, with 6 bases between them. This CDR3 spans 14 amino acids. The CDR3 sequence is CASSLASSTDTQYF. The CDR3 DNA sequence: TGTGCCAGCAGCTTAGCGTCTTCCACAGATACGCAGTATTTT.

J is TRBJ2-5 and V is TRBV25-1; 11 bases match TRBD2. From germline, CDR1 is MGHDK and CDR2 SYGVNS. The CDR3 is 17 amino acids. V dropped 2 bases and J dropped 2; count of bases not matched to a gene: 7. CDR3 bases: TGTGCCAGCAGTGAAGAGGGGCGACTAGCGGGACAAGAGACCCAGTACTTC. This encodes CASSEEGRLAGQETQYF.

This clone was picked up one time. CDR3 amino acids: CASSDRASRSGNTIYF. CDR3 sequence (DNA): TGTGCCAGCAGTGATAGGGCCTCCCGCTCTGGAAACACCATATATTTT. This chain joins TRBV2 and TRBJ1-3, with D hard to call. Germline V gene data show CDR1 as SNHLY and CDR2 as FYNNEI. The V end lost 3 bases, the J end lost 0 bases, and 12 bases lay between the germline ends. The CDR3 loop spans 16 amino acids.

V usage is TRBV7-2 and J usage is TRBJ1-4; TRBD1 might be the D (5 bases). CDR1 and CDR2 from the germline V gene are SGHTA and FQGNSA. V was trimmed by 6 bases and J by 4 bases, leaving 12 bases between them. The CDR3 is 14 residues long. CDR3 DNA: TGTGCCAGCAGGACCGGGACGGGTAATGAAAAACTGTTTTTT. This encodes CASRTGTGNEKLFF.

V gene TRBV7-8 combines with J gene TRBJ2-2; 8 nucleotides match TRBD2. This CDR3 has 19 amino acids. Trimming removed 3 bases from V and 1 base from J; junction bases left unmatched: 13. Germline V gene data show CDR1 as SGHVS and CDR2 as FQNEAQ. The CDR3 loop is CASSLDGRAGGENTGELFF. CDR3 nucleotide sequence: TGTGCCAGCAGCTTGGACGGGAGGGCCGGTGGGGAGAACACCGGGGAGCTGTTTTTT. The variable domain in full, completed from reference TRBV7-8 and TRBJ2-2, reads GAGVSQSPRYKVAKRGQDVALRCDPISGHVSLFWYQQALGQGPEFLTYFQNEAQLDKSGLPSDRFFAERPEGSVSTLKIQRTQQEDSAVYLCASSLDGRAGGENTGELFFGEGSRLTVL.

CDR3 nucleotide sequence: TGTGCCAGCAGTTATCCGGGACCAAGCACAGATACGCAGTATTTT. Translated, it gives CASSYPGPSTDTQYF. The chain joins TRBV5-4 to TRBJ2-3; either TRBD1 or TRBD2 may supply D (5 bases each). The CDR3 consists of 15 residues. Trimming took off 5 bases at V and 0 bases at J, with 13 bases between the two ends. Germline V gene lookup returns CDR1 SGHNT and CDR2 YYREEE (reference sequence).

This chain links TRBV25-1 with TRBJ2-2; TRBD1 aligns across 7 bases. Germline CDR1 is MGHDK and CDR2 is SYGVNS. V shed 8 bases, J shed 3 bases, and the junction held 6 bases outside the gene matches. This CDR3 spans 14 amino acids. DNA for the CDR3: TGTGCCAGCCGCACGACAGGGTACACCGGGGAGCTGTTTTTT. It is translated as CASRTTGYTGELFF. Full variable domain (outside the CDR3, taken from reference TRBV25-1 and TRBJ2-2): EADIYQTPRYLVIGTGKKITLECSQTMGHDKMYWYQQDPGMELHLIHYSYGVNSTEKGDLSSESTVSRIRTEHFPLTLESARPSHTSQYLCASRTTGYTGELFFGEGSRLTVL.

The V gene is TRBV6-6, the J gene TRBJ1-1; TRBD1 agrees at 9 bases. With 7 bases clipped from V and 4 bases from J, the junction kept 4 bases outside the gene matches. Germline V CDR1 and CDR2: MNHNY, SVGAGI (reference sequence). This CDR3 is built from 13 residues. DNA of the CDR3: TGTGCCAGCAAAAGACAGGGGGGCACTGAAGCTTTCTTT. It encodes CASKRQGGTEAFF.

The chain links TRBV18 to TRBJ1-2, with 7 bases lining up with TRBD1. Germline V gene lookup returns CDR1 KGHSH and CDR2 LQKENI. The CDR3 extends over 15 amino acids. The V segment lost 3 bases and the J segment 2 bases; nucleotides outside the gene matches: 6. As DNA, the CDR3 is TGTGCCAGCTCACCCTTGGGACAGAACAACTATGGCTACACCTTC. It is translated as CASSPLGQNNYGYTF.

The J gene is TRBJ2-7, the V gene TRBV10-2, with D unresolved. Trimming took 3 bases from V and 12 from J, leaving 15 bases between them. Germline lookup yields CDR1 WSHSY and CDR2 SAAADI. The CDR3 is made up of 12 amino acids. The CDR3 sequence is CASSEGRPMRYF. Written as DNA, the CDR3 is TGCGCCAGCAGTGAAGGACGGCCGATGCGGTACTTC.

CDR3 amino acids: CASSLSPHGGELFF. The CDR3 DNA is TGTGCCAGCAGCTTATCTCCCCACGGAGGGGAGCTGTTTTTT. The chain couples TRBV7-2 to TRBJ2-2, with unresolved D. Germline V lookup: CDR1 SGHTA, CDR2 FQGNSA. V lost 2 bases, J lost 8 bases, and 12 bases lay in between. The CDR3 has 14 amino acids.

With respect to this clone: Other DNA sequences in the sample encode the same CDR3. This chain links TRBV5-1 with TRBJ1-5; D not resolved. Germline CDR1 is SGHRS and CDR2 is YFSETQ. V was pared by 0 bases and J by 7 bases, with 8 bases between. There are 13 residues in the CDR3. The CDR3 region has the DNA TGCGCCAGCAGCTTGGACCCAGGACAGCCCCAGCATTTT. This sequence encodes CASSLDPGQPQHF. The full variable domain, completed using reference TRBV5-1 and TRBJ1-5, is KAGVTQTPRYLIKTRGQQVTLSCSPISGHRSVSWYQQTPGQGLQFLFEYFSETQRNKGNFPGRFSGRQFSNSRSEMNVSTLELGDSALYLCASSLDPGQPQHFGDGTRLSIL.

V and J are TRBV7-3 and TRBJ2-1; 11 bases agree with TRBD2. Trimming took 5 bases from V and 7 from J; bases not matched to a gene: 7. CDR1 SGHTA and CDR2 FQGTGA come from the germline V gene. The CDR3 has 15 amino acids. In DNA form, the CDR3 reads TGTGCCAGCAGCCCGGAACTAGCGGGAGCAAATGAGCAGTTCTTC. Protein product: CASSPELAGANEQFF.